These 14 T cell receptor beta chains came from one sample sequenced in a study of T cell clones after liver transplantation. This table comes from immunoSEQ multiplex PCR, and its TCRdb copy is limited to in-frame clones, with some not included. The sample shows 55,000 to 75,000 clones, roughly 70% of them seen only once. The starting material was CD4+ T cells from blood, obtained at the approximately 16-month timepoint. These receptors came from a human patient who received a liver transplant. The graft donor may have given rise to some T cells.

V usage is TRBV12-2 and J usage is TRBJ2-3. TRBV12-2 is an annotated pseudogene. This CDR3 is built from 16 residues. This CDR3 reads CASRSLGERRTDTQYF. The CDR3 nucleotides are TGTGCAAGTCGCTCCCTGGGGGAGCGGCGCACAGATACGCAGTATTTT.

This chain connects TRBV6-5 to TRBJ2-7; D remains ambiguous. Trimming pared 0 bases from V and 10 bases from J, leaving 19 bases between. CDR3 size: 15 residues. Per germline, CDR1 MNHEY and CDR2 SVGAGI. The CDR3 loop is CASSYSSVGAKSQYF. In DNA, the CDR3 is TGTGCCAGCAGTTACTCTTCGGTCGGTGCGAAATCCCAGTACTTC.

The CDR3 sequence: CASRLSRDRNSPLHF. In DNA, the CDR3 is TGTGCCAGTAGACTCTCCCGGGACAGAAATTCACCCCTCCACTTT. The V and J genes are TRBV19 and TRBJ1-6; 7 bases match TRBD1. CDR3 size: 15 residues. J gave up 7 bases and V 6 bases, and 9 bases lay outside the gene matches. In germline, CDR1 is LNHDA, CDR2 SQIVND (reference sequence).

The rearrangement joins TRBV5-6 to TRBJ2-7; 11 positions match TRBD1. The CDR3 has 17 amino acids. Germline CDR1 reads SGHDT; CDR2 reads YYEEEE. Losses at the gene ends were 1 base for V and 4 bases for J; bases not matched to a gene: 10. The CDR3 region is CASSLPRDRGFPYEQYF. DNA for the CDR3: TGTGCCAGCAGCTTGCCCCGGGACAGGGGGTTCCCGTACGAGCAGTACTTC.

This clone was counted at least ten times. This chain connects TRBV4-2 to TRBJ1-3, with unresolved D. Trimming pared 0 bases from V and 1 base from J, leaving 25 bases between. Germline V lookup: CDR1 LGHNA, CDR2 YNFKEQ. This CDR3 comprises 21 residues. The CDR3 sequence is CASSQESRPLGALGSGNTIYF. DNA of the CDR3: TGTGCCAGCAGCCAAGAAAGCCGACCGCTAGGAGCCCTGGGGTCTGGAAACACCATATATTTT.

The V and J genes are TRBV5-1 and TRBJ1-6; the D gene is possibly TRBD1 (5 bases). Germline CDR1 reads SGHRS; CDR2 reads YFSETQ. V was shortened by 0 bases and J by 7 bases, with 14 bases between the two germline ends. The CDR3 spans 16 residues. The CDR3 DNA sequence: TGCGCCAGCAGCTTGGTATCTTCTGGGGGAAATTCACCCCTCCACTTT. Amino acid sequence: CASSLVSSGGNSPLHF.

The gene calls are TRBV27 and TRBJ2-1; tentative D call: TRBD2 (6 bases). Germline V CDR1 and CDR2: MNHEY, SMNVEV (reference sequence). This CDR3 contains 14 residues. The V end was cut by 10 bases, the J end by 6 bases, with 19 bases between. CDR3 amino acids: CATSLGLLTNEQFF. The CDR3 nucleotides are TGTGCCACCTCTCTGGGACTTCTCACCAATGAGCAGTTCTTC.

This clone occurred many times. The chain carries TRBV5-1 and TRBJ2-7; D uncertain. The CDR3 loop spans 14 amino acids. The germline CDR1 and CDR2 sequences are SGHRS and YFSETQ. V was pared by 0 bases and J by 6 bases, with 13 bases between. The CDR3, as DNA: TGCGCCAGCAGCTTGGATCCCAGGTCTATCGAGCAGTACTTC. This encodes CASSLDPRSIEQYF.

This chain joins TRBV7-9 and TRBJ2-1, with 9 bases aligning to TRBD1. This CDR3 comprises 15 residues. With 5 bases clipped from V and 1 base from J, the junction kept 3 bases outside the gene matches. CDR1 and CDR2 from the germline V gene are SEHNR and FQNEAQ (reference sequence). The CDR3 spells CASSPGQGSYNEQFF. As DNA, the CDR3 is TGTGCCAGCAGCCCCGGACAGGGGTCCTACAATGAGCAGTTCTTC. Together with reference TRBV7-9 and TRBJ2-1, the CDR3 gives the full variable domain: DTGVSQNPRHKITKRGQNVTFRCDPISEHNRLYWYRQTLGQGPEFLTYFQNEAQLEKSRLLSDRFSAERPKGSFSTLEIQRTEQGDSAMYLCASSPGQGSYNEQFFGPGTRLTVL.

The V gene is TRBV19, the J gene TRBJ2-5; D not resolved. This CDR3 is 14 amino acids long. Germline V gene data show CDR1 as LNHDA and CDR2 as SQIVND (reference sequence). The V and J ends lost 11 bases and 1 base respectively, with 17 bases between them. The chain's CDR3 is CASTPGRTQETQYF. CDR3 nucleotide sequence: TGTGCCTCCACCCCCGGCAGGACCCAAGAGACCCAGTACTTC.

The chain carries TRBV28 and TRBJ2-6, with D perhaps matching TRBD1 (6 bases). V was shortened by 2 bases and J by 2 bases, with 7 bases between the two germline ends. The germline V gene encodes CDR1 MDHEN and CDR2 SYDVKM. The CDR3 runs 15 residues. The CDR3 region has the DNA TGTGCCAGCAGTTTAGGGGGCGCTGGGGCCAACGTCCTGACTTTC. Its translation is CASSLGGAGANVLTF.

The rearrangement joins TRBV19 to TRBJ2-2; 12 bases map to TRBD1. V dropped 7 bases and J dropped 5; count of bases not matched to a gene: 11. This CDR3 is 17 amino acids long. Looked up from germline, CDR1 is LNHDA and CDR2 is SQIVND (reference sequence). The CDR3 here is CASTEGTGGGWTGELFF. The CDR3 DNA reads TGTGCCAGTACTGAAGGGACAGGGGGCGGGTGGACCGGGGAGCTGTTTTTT.

This chain links TRBV28 with TRBJ1-2, with D possibly matching TRBD1 (5 bases). This CDR3 spans 15 amino acids. Germline CDR1 reads MDHEN; CDR2 reads SYDVKM. Trimming stripped 3 bases from V and 3 bases from J, with 14 bases between. The CDR3 coding sequence is TGTGCCAGCAGTTTGGCGGGGACGGGGGACTATGGCTACACCTTC. It codes for CASSLAGTGDYGYTF.

The rearrangement joins TRBV19 to TRBJ2-5, with a tentative D call TRBD2 (7 bases). In germline, CDR1 is LNHDA, CDR2 SQIVND (reference sequence). This CDR3 region has 14 residues. V lost 1 base and J lost 5, with 11 bases in between. Written as DNA, the CDR3 is TGTGCCAGTAGTATAGCACAGGGAGGGGAGACCCAGTACTTC. It yields the protein CASSIAQGGETQYF.